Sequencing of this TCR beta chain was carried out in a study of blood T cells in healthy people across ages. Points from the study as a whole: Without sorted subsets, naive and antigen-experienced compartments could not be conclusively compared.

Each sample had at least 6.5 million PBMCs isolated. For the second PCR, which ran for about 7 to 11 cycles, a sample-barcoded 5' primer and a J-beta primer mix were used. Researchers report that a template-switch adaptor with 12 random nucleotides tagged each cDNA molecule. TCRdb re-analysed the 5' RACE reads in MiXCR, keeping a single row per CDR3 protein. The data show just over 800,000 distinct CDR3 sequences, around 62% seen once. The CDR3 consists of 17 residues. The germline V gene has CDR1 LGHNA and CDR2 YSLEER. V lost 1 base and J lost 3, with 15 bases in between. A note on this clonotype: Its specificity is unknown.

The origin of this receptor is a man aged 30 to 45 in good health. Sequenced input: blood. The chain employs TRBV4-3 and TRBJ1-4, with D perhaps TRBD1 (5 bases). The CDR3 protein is CASSQGFQGGSNEKLFF. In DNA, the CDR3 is TGCGCCAGCAGCCAAGGATTTCAGGGCGGATCTAATGAAAAACTGTTTTTT.